The 30 T cell receptor beta chains below were found in one sample sequenced in a study of blood T cell repertoires in COVID-19. Generated by immunoSEQ multiplex PCR, the TCRdb table keeps only in-frame clones and is missing some. The repertoire has roughly 170,000 clones, roughly four fifths of them found once; the top ten carry approximately 12%. Sequencing used PBMCs or T cells enriched from blood (not recorded which). These receptors came from a man in his fifties who had recovered from COVID-19.

The genes are TRBV11-2 and TRBJ2-1, with D perhaps matching TRBD2 (5 bases). Germline V gene sequence: CDR1 SGHAT, CDR2 FQNNGV. The CDR3 has 14 amino acids. Trimming pared 0 bases from V and 7 bases from J, leaving 10 bases between. CDR3 in amino acids: CASSLETRRNEQFF. As DNA, the CDR3 is TGTGCCAGCAGCTTAGAAACCCGGAGGAATGAGCAGTTCTTC.

The V and J genes are TRBV5-6 and TRBJ2-7; TRBD1 matches 10 bases. Germline CDR1 reads SGHDT; CDR2 reads YYEEEE. The CDR3 sequence is 16 residues long. Trimming took 7 bases from V and 3 from J; bases not matched to a gene: 13. The CDR3 DNA sequence: TGTGCCAGCGCGACATACGGGACAGGGGTCGGCTACGAGCAGTACTTC. Encoded protein: CASATYGTGVGYEQYF.

This clone was detected only a few times. V gene TRBV3-1 (or the pseudogene TRBV3-2) combines with J gene TRBJ1-1; no firm D call. V was shortened by 1 base and J by 11 bases, with 17 bases between the two germline ends. Germline V gene sequence: CDR1 LGHDT, CDR2 YNNKEL (reference sequence). The CDR3 length is 14 residues. The CDR3 is CASSQGVGISQAFF. For the CDR3, the DNA is TGTGCCAGCAGCCAAGGGGTGGGTATTTCACAGGCTTTCTTT.

This clone was observed a handful of times. This rearrangement joins TRBV4-2 to TRBJ2-3, with 12 bases identical to TRBD2. This CDR3 contains 17 residues. Germline V gene data show CDR1 as LGHNA and CDR2 as YNFKEQ. J lost 5 bases, V lost 4 bases, and 10 bases had no gene match. This CDR3 is CASSPRTSGEVGDTQYF. Here the CDR3 DNA reads TGTGCCAGCAGCCCCCGGACTAGCGGGGAGGTCGGAGATACGCAGTATTTT.

The chain combines TRBV6-5 with TRBJ2-3, with 9 bases that match TRBD1. The CDR3 extends over 15 amino acids. The J segment lost 4 bases and the V segment lost 4 bases, leaving 6 bases of the junction unmatched. CDR1 MNHEY and CDR2 SVGAGI come from the germline V gene. This chain's CDR3 is CASSLQGAIPDTQYF. CDR3 sequence (DNA): TGTGCCAGCAGTTTACAGGGGGCCATCCCAGATACGCAGTATTTT.

V is TRBV28 and J is TRBJ1-3; D uncertain. The CDR3 contains 15 residues. The germline V and J ends were trimmed by 3 bases and 2 bases, with 11 bases remaining between them. Germline V CDR1 and CDR2: MDHEN, SYDVKM. CDR3 bases: TGTGCCAGCAGTTTGGAGGGTGTAACTGGAAACACCATATATTTT. It specifies CASSLEGVTGNTIYF.

The rearrangement links TRBV5-1 to TRBJ2-7; 10 bases match TRBD2. The CDR3 has 15 amino acids. V was pared by 2 bases and J by 6 bases, with 8 bases of the junction left unmatched. The germline V gene has CDR1 SGHRS and CDR2 YFSETQ. The CDR3 nucleotides are TGCGCCAGCAGCTTAGCCCAAGCGGGGGGGGCCGAGCAGTACTTC. It translates to CASSLAQAGGAEQYF.

The rearrangement links TRBV10-3 to TRBJ1-5, with D unresolved. CDR3 length: 13 residues. V shed 6 bases and J shed 0 bases, with 6 bases lying between them. CDR1 and CDR2 from the germline V gene are ENHRY and SYGVKD. CDR3 DNA: TGTGCCATCAGGAGCTATAGCAATCAGCCCCAGCATTTT. Its translation is CAIRSYSNQPQHF.

The genes are TRBV30 and TRBJ1-6; 9 bases are shared with TRBD1. V lost 4 bases, J lost 7 bases, and 5 bases stayed unmatched. Germline V gives CDR1 GTSNPN, CDR2 SVGIG (reference sequence). The CDR3 has 14 amino acids. CDR3 DNA sequence: TGTGCCTGGAAAGCCGGGACAGGGAATTCACCCCTCCACTTT. As protein: CAWKAGTGNSPLHF.

The V and J genes are TRBV5-1 and TRBJ2-7; D possibly corresponds to TRBD1 (5 bases). From germline, CDR1 is SGHRS and CDR2 YFSETQ. This CDR3 has 15 residues. Between the trimmed V and J ends, which lost 0 bases and 5 bases, there was a span of 15 bases. Written as DNA, the CDR3 is TGCGCCAGCAGCTTGGATGGACACTTAAGGAACGAGCAGTACTTC. It is translated as CASSLDGHLRNEQYF.

The CDR3 DNA reads TGTGCCAGCAGCCCCACCCTGACAGGGGCCAATCAGCCCCAGCATTTT. Translated, it gives CASSPTLTGANQPQHF. The chain links TRBV4-2 to TRBJ1-5; 8 bases align to TRBD1. This CDR3 region has 16 residues. The ends lost 4 bases at V and 3 bases at J; junction bases unmatched: 8. Per the germline V gene, CDR1 is LGHNA and CDR2 is YNFKEQ.

V gene TRBV3-1 (or the pseudogene TRBV3-2) combines with J gene TRBJ1-2; TRBD1 matches at 8 bases. Trimming took 6 bases from V and 0 from J; bases not matched to a gene: 9. The germline V gene encodes CDR1 LGHDT and CDR2 YNNKEL (reference sequence). CDR3 size: 16 residues. CDR3 coding DNA: TGTGCCAGCAGGCTAAAGGGACAGGTCCCTAACTATGGCTACACCTTC. Amino acid sequence: CASRLKGQVPNYGYTF.

The V call is TRBV9, the J call TRBJ2-3; D possibly corresponds to TRBD1 (6 bases). The CDR3 covers 16 residues. Germline V gene lookup returns CDR1 SGDLS and CDR2 YYNGEE. Trimming cost V 6 bases and J 3 bases, with 20 bases left between them. CDR3 DNA sequence: TGTGCCAGCACCAAACGTAGGGGGACCGGTACAGATACGCAGTATTTT. Protein: CASTKRRGTGTDTQYF. The variable domain in full, completed from reference TRBV9 and TRBJ2-3, reads DSGVTQTPKHLITATGQRVTLRCSPRSGDLSVYWYQQSLDQGLQFLIQYYNGEERAKGNILERFSAQQFPDLHSELNLSSLELGDSALYFCASTKRRGTGTDTQYFGPGTRLTVL.

To note about this clone: This sample also contains other DNA sequences that code for the same CDR3. The rearrangement joins TRBV19 to TRBJ1-2, with D unclear. V lost 6 bases and J 8 bases, leaving 16 bases between the germline ends. The CDR3 extends over 13 amino acids. Germline-derived CDR1 and CDR2 are LNHDA and SQIVND (reference sequence). The DNA of the CDR3 is TGTGCCAGTAGGTCCCAAGGGAGCCGAGGCTACACCTTC. It yields the protein CASRSQGSRGYTF.

The chain combines TRBV11-2 with TRBJ1-4; D is perhaps TRBD1 (6 bases). The V end was cut by 3 bases, the J end by 7 bases, with 15 bases between. Germline V CDR1 and CDR2: SGHAT, FQNNGV. This CDR3 region has 15 residues. As DNA, the CDR3 is TGTGCCAGCAGCTTGACAGGAGAGTTGGTTGAAAAACTGTTTTTT. It translates to CASSLTGELVEKLFF.

This clone was detected only a few times. V and J are TRBV6-5 and TRBJ1-4; D is perhaps TRBD1 (6 bases). The V gene lost 1 base and the J gene lost 3 bases, with 9 bases spanning the gap. CDR1 is MNHEY and CDR2 is SVGAGI in the germline V gene. The CDR3 loop spans 15 amino acids. The DNA for the CDR3 is TGTGCCAGCAGTTACTTGGGGGCGCCTAATGAAAAACTGTTTTTT. Translated: CASSYLGAPNEKLFF.

The chain joins TRBV11-2 to TRBJ1-2; the match to TRBD1 covers 9 bases. Germline V lookup: CDR1 SGHAT, CDR2 FQNNGV. This CDR3 has 18 residues. J gave up 0 bases and V 0 bases, and 8 bases lay outside the gene matches. This CDR3 is CASSLDGTGSISNYGYTF. The CDR3 DNA sequence: TGTGCCAGCAGCTTAGATGGGACAGGGTCCATCTCTAACTATGGCTACACCTTC.

The chain combines TRBV5-6 with TRBJ2-1; 7 nucleotides match TRBD2. Unmatched junction bases numbered 7, after V lost 0 bases and J lost 13 bases. This CDR3 region has 13 residues. Germline CDR1 is SGHDT and CDR2 is YYEEEE. The CDR3 reads CASSLGQRDGQFF. The CDR3, as DNA: TGTGCCAGCAGCTTGGGGCAGCGGGACGGACAGTTCTTC.

The V call is TRBV7-9, the J call TRBJ2-3, with D maybe TRBD2 (5 bases). The V and J ends lost 5 bases and 1 base respectively, with 10 bases between them. Germline CDR1 reads SEHNR; CDR2 reads FQNEAQ (reference sequence). This CDR3 is 14 amino acids long. CDR3: CASSPPGGTDTQYF. CDR3 nucleotide sequence: TGTGCCAGCAGCCCCCCCGGGGGCACAGATACGCAGTATTTT.

This clone has a single count. V gene TRBV5-1 combines with J gene TRBJ1-6, with 8 nucleotides matching TRBD1. V lost 4 bases to trimming and J lost 6 bases; unmatched junction nucleotides: 15. Germline V gives CDR1 SGHRS, CDR2 YFSETQ. The CDR3 spans 18 residues. The CDR3 bases are TGCGCCAGCAGCCCTTTCCAACTGACAGGGGCGGGTAATTCACCCCTCCACTTT. As protein: CASSPFQLTGAGNSPLHF.

This clone was observed a few times. The rearrangement joins TRBV7-9 to TRBJ2-7; a possible D gene is TRBD2 (5 bases). Looked up from germline, CDR1 is SEHNR and CDR2 is FQNEAQ (reference sequence). Between the trimmed V and J ends, which lost 4 bases and 3 bases, there was a span of 16 bases. The CDR3 has 15 amino acids. The CDR3 nucleotides are TGTGCCAGCAGCTCCTGGGATGCAGCGGACTACGAGCAGTACTTC. It specifies CASSSWDAADYEQYF.

This clone was seen once. V is TRBV9 and J is TRBJ2-3; 8 bases are a match to TRBD2. The CDR3 loop spans 15 amino acids. Germline V lookup: CDR1 SGDLS, CDR2 YYNGEE. V was pared by 4 bases and J by 1 base, with 5 bases of the junction left unmatched. CDR3 bases: TGTGCCAGCAGCCGGTCGGGGGGGGGCACAGATACGCAGTATTTT. It specifies CASSRSGGGTDTQYF.

The chain has TRBV18 and TRBJ1-5; D is possibly TRBD1 (5 bases). Germline V gene sequence: CDR1 KGHSH, CDR2 LQKENI. V lost 2 bases, J lost 5 bases, and 10 bases lay in between. This CDR3 is 14 amino acids long. CDR3 in amino acids: CASSPSWGDQPQHF. As DNA, the CDR3 is TGTGCCAGCTCACCATCGTGGGGGGATCAGCCCCAGCATTTT.

V and J are TRBV29-1 and TRBJ1-2; the match to TRBD1 covers 7 bases. Germline V gives CDR1 SQVTM, CDR2 ANQGSEA. The CDR3 extends over 13 amino acids. Trimming took 6 bases from V and 1 from J; bases not matched to a gene: 5. This CDR3 reads CSVTGSNNYGYTF. CDR3 coding DNA: TGCAGCGTGACAGGGTCCAATAACTATGGCTACACCTTC.

V gene TRBV5-1 combines with J gene TRBJ2-7, with D perhaps matching TRBD1 (6 bases). In germline, CDR1 is SGHRS, CDR2 YFSETQ. The V end was cut by 4 bases, the J end by 2 bases, with 16 bases between. The CDR3 spans 15 residues. This CDR3 reads CASSKQGEPTYEQYF. CDR3 sequence (DNA): TGCGCCAGCAGCAAACAGGGTGAACCCACCTACGAGCAGTACTTC.

The gene calls are TRBV5-5 and TRBJ1-2; TRBD1 is a possible D gene (5 bases). Germline CDR1 SGHKS, CDR2 YYEKEE (reference sequence). The length of the CDR3 is 15 residues. Trimming took 1 base from V and 2 from J, leaving 12 bases between them. The CDR3 region has the DNA TGTGCCAGCAGCTTGAGTTTGGGGGGGAACTATGGCTACACCTTC. It is translated as CASSLSLGGNYGYTF.

The V gene is TRBV16, the J gene TRBJ2-7, with D tentatively TRBD2 (6 bases). Deletions cut 4 bases from V and 3 bases from J, with 16 bases between. CDR3 length: 15 amino acids. Germline V gene sequence: CDR1 KGHSY, CDR2 FQNENV. The CDR3 sequence is CASSPRRVDVYEQYF. CDR3 bases: TGTGCCAGCAGCCCTCGGAGGGTGGACGTCTACGAGCAGTACTTC. Combining the CDR3 with reference TRBV16 and TRBJ2-7 gives the whole variable domain GEEVAQTPKHLVRGEGQKAKLYCAPIKGHSYVFWYQQVLKNEFKFLISFQNENVFDETGMPKERFSAKCLPNSPCSLEIQATKLEDSAVYFCASSPRRVDVYEQYFGPGTRLTVT.

In DNA form, the CDR3 reads TGTGCTAGTGGTTTGGAAATCCTCTTGGGTCAGGAGAACACTGAAGCTTTCTTT. Encoded protein: CASGLEILLGQENTEAFF. This rearrangement joins TRBV12-5 to TRBJ1-1; D is undetermined. This CDR3 is 18 amino acids long. Germline CDR1 is LGHNT and CDR2 is FRNRAP. The ends were cut back, 1 base at V and 1 base at J, with 19 bases in the middle.

The V gene is TRBV4-2, the J gene TRBJ1-1; a weak D match, TRBD1 (6 bases). The length of the CDR3 is 15 residues. The V end lost 0 bases, the J end lost 6 bases, and 14 bases lay between the germline ends. Germline CDR1 LGHNA, CDR2 YNFKEQ. The CDR3 DNA follows: TGTGCCAGCAGCCAAGAGACACAGGGTTTCGCTGAAGCTTTCTTT. Its protein product is CASSQETQGFAEAFF.

J is TRBJ2-6 and V is TRBV9, with D uncertain. There are 17 residues in the CDR3. The V end was cut by 1 base, the J end by 0 bases, with 11 bases between. Germline V gene sequence: CDR1 SGDLS, CDR2 YYNGEE. CDR3 sequence: CASSVTEYTSGANVLTF. The CDR3 DNA reads as TGTGCCAGCAGCGTAACAGAATACACCTCTGGGGCCAACGTCCTGACTTTC.